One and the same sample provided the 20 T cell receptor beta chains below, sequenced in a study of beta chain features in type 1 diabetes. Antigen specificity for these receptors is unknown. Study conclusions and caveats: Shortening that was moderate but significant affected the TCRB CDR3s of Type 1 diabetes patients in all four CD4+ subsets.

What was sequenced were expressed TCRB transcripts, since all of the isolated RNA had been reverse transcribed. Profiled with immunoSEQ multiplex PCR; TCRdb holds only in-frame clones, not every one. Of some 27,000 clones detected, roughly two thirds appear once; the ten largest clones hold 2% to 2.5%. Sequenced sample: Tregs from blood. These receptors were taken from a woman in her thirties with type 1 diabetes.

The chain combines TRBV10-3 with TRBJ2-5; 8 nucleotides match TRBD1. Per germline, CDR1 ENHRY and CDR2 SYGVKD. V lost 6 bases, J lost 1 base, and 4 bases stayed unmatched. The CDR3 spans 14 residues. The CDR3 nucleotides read TGTGCCATCAGATCCGGGACAGGCCAAGAGACCCAGTACTTC. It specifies CAIRSGTGQETQYF.

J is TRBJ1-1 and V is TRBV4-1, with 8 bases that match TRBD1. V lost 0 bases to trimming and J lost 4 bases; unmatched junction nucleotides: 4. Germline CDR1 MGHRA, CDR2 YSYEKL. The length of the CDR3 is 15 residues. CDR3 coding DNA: TGCGCCAGCAGCCAAGATCAGGGGGCGGGCACTGAAGCTTTCTTT. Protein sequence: CASSQDQGAGTEAFF.

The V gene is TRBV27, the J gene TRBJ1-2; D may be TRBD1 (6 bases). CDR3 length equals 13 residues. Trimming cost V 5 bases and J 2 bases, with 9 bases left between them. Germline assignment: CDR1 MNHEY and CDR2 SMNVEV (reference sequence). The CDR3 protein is CASSVQGNYGYTF. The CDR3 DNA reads TGTGCCAGCAGTGTACAGGGAAACTATGGCTACACCTTC.

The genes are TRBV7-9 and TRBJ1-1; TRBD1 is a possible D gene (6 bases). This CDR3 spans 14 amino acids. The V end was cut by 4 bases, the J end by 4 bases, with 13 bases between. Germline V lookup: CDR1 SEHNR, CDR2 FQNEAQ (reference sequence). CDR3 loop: CASSWLQGTTEAFF. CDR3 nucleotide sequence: TGTGCCAGCAGCTGGCTCCAGGGGACCACTGAAGCTTTCTTT. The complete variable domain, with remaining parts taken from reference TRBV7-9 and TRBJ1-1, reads DTGVSQNPRHKITKRGQNVTFRCDPISEHNRLYWYRQTLGQGPEFLTYFQNEAQLEKSRLLSDRFSAERPKGSFSTLEIQRTEQGDSAMYLCASSWLQGTTEAFFGQGTRLTVV.

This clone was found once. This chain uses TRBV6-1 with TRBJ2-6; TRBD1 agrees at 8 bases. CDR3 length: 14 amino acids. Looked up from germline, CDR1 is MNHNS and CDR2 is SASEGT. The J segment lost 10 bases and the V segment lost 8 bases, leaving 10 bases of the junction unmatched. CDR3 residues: CASGDRQGLNVLTF. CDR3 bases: TGTGCCAGCGGAGATCGACAGGGGCTTAACGTCCTGACTTTC.

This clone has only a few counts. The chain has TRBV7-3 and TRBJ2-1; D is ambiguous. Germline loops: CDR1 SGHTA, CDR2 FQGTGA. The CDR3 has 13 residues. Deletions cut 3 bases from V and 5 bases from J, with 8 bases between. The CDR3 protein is CASSFYRDNEQFF. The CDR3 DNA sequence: TGTGCCAGCAGCTTTTATAGAGACAATGAGCAGTTCTTC.

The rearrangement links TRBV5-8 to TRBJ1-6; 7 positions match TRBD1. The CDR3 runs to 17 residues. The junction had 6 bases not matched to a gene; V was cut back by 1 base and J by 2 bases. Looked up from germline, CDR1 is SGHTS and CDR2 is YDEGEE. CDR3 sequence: CASSLRSGTAYNSPLHF. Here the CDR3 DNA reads TGTGCCAGCAGCTTGAGAAGTGGGACAGCCTATAATTCACCCCTCCACTTT.

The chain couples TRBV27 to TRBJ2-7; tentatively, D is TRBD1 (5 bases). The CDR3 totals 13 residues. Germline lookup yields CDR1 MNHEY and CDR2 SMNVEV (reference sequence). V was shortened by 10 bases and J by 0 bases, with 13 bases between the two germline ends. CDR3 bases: TGTGCCACCGCAAGACAGAGCTCCTACGAGCAGTACTTC. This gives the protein CATARQSSYEQYF.

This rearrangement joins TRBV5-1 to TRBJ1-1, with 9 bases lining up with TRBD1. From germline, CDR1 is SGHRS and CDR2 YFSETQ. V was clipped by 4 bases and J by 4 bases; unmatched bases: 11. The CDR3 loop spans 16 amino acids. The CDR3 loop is CASSPNSGQGSTEAFF. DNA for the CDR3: TGCGCCAGCAGCCCAAACTCGGGACAGGGATCCACTGAAGCTTTCTTT.

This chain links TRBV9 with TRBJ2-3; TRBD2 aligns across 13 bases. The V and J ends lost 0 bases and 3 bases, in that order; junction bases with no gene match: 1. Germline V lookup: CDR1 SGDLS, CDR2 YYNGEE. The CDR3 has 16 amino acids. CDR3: CASSVGLAGGTDTQYF. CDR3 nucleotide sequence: TGTGCCAGCAGCGTAGGACTAGCGGGAGGTACAGATACGCAGTATTTT. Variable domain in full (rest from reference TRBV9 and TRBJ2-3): DSGVTQTPKHLITATGQRVTLRCSPRSGDLSVYWYQQSLDQGLQFLIQYYNGEERAKGNILERFSAQQFPDLHSELNLSSLELGDSALYFCASSVGLAGGTDTQYFGPGTRLTVL.

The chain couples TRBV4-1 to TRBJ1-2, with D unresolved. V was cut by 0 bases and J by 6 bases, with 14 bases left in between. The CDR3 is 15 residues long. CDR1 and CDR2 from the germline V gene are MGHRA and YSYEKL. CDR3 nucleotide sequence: TGCGCCAGCAGCCAAGAAAGGAGGGCAGGCCATGGCTACACCTTC. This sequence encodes CASSQERRAGHGYTF.

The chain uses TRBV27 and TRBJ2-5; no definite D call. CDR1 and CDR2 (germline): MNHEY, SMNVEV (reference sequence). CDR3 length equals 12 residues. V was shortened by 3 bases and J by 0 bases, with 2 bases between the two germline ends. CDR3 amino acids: CASSFDQETQYF. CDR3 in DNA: TGTGCCAGCAGTTTCGACCAAGAGACCCAGTACTTC.

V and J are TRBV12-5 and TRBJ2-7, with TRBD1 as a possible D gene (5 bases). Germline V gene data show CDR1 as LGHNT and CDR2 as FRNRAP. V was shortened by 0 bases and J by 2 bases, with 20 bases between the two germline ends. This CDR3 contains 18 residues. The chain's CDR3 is CASGLVLPAGQIPYEQYF. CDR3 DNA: TGTGCTAGTGGTTTGGTACTTCCGGCAGGGCAAATCCCCTACGAGCAGTACTTC.

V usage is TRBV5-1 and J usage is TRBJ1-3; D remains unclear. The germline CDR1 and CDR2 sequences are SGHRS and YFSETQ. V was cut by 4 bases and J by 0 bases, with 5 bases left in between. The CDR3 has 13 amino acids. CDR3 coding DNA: TGCGCCAGCAGCCTATACTCTGGAAACACCATATATTTT. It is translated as CASSLYSGNTIYF.

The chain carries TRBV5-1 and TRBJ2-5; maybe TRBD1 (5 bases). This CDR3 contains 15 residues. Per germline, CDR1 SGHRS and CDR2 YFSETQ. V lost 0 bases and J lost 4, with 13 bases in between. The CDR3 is CASSLGGQGAETQYF. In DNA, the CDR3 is TGCGCCAGCAGCTTGGGGGGCCAGGGTGCAGAGACCCAGTACTTC.

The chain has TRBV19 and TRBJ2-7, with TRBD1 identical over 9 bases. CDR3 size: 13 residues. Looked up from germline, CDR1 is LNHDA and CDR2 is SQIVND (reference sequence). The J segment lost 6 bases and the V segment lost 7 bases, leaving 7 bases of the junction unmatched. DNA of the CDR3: TGTGCCAGTACCATCGGACAGGGGAGCGAGCAGTACTTC. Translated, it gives CASTIGQGSEQYF.

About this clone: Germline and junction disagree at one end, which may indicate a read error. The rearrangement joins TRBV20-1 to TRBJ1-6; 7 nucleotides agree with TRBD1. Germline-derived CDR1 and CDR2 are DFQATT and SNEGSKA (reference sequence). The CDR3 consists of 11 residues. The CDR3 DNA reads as TGCAGTGCTAGAGGAGCCGGGACAGTAAACTTT. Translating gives CSARGAGTVNF.

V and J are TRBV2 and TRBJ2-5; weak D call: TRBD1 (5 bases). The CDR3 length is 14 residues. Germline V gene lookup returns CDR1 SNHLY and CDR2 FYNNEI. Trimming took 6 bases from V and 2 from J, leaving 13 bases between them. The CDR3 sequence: CASRDKVRQETQYF. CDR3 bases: TGTGCCAGCAGGGACAAAGTACGACAAGAGACCCAGTACTTC.

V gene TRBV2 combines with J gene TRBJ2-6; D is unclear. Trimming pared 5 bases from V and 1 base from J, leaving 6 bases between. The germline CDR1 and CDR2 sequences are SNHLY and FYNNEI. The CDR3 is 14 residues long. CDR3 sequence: CASSQSSGANVLTF. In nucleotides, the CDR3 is TGTGCCAGCAGTCAGTCTTCTGGGGCCAACGTCCTGACTTTC.

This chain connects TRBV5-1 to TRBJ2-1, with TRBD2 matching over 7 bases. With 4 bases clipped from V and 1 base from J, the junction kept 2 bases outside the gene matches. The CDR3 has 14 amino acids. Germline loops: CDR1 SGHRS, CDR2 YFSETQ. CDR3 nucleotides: TGCGCCAGCAGCGCGGGGGTTTCCTACAATGAGCAGTTCTTC. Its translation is CASSAGVSYNEQFF.